This TCR beta chain was sequenced in a study of cytotoxic CD8 clonotypes in ibrutinib-treated CLL. Remarks on this clone: The antigen is unknown.

The method was immunoSEQ multiplex PCR; TCRdb's version includes in-frame clones alone and lacks a portion of them. The data show about 74,000 clones, with about 84% seen just once and 6% to 9% held by the top ten. Regarding the study as a whole: Sampling of sustained-remission and progressing patients occurred at differing times. An increase in clonality occurred at ibrutinib response, followed by a return toward baseline at progression.

Per the germline V gene, CDR1 is SGDLS and CDR2 is YYNGEE. This CDR3 contains 14 residues. Trimming stripped 3 bases from V and 3 bases from J, with 13 bases between. V gene TRBV9 combines with J gene TRBJ2-7, with a tentative D call TRBD2 (6 bases). Sequences were derived from PBMCs, sampled at disease progression, from a patient treated with ibrutinib. This TCR was recovered from a human donor with chronic lymphocytic leukemia. This CDR3 reads CASSGGLALYEQYF. Written as DNA, the CDR3 is TGTGCCAGCAGCGGGGGACTTGCGCTCTACGAGCAGTACTTC.